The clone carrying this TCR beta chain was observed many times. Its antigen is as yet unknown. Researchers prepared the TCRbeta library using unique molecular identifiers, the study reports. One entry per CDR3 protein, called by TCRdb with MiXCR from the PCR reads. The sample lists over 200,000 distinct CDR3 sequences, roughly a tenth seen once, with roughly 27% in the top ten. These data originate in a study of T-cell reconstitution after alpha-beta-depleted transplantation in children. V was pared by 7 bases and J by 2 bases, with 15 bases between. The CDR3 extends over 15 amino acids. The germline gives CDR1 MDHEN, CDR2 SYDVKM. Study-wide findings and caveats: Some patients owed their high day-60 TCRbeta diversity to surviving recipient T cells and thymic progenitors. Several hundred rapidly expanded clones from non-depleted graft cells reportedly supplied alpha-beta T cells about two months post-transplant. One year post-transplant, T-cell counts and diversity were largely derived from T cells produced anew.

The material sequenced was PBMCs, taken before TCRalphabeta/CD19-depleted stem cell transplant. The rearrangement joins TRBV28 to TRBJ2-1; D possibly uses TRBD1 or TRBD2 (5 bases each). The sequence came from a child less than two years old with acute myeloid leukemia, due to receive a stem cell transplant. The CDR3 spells CASTLRGAPYNEQFF. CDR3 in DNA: TGTGCCAGCACCCTTCGAGGGGCACCCTACAATGAGCAGTTCTTC.